This TCR beta chain derives from a study of T cell repertoires in cytomegalovirus infection. At the level of the study: Carrying CMV and the relevant HLA type showed in public TCR beta signatures.

Of note for this clonotype: Its antigen is currently unknown.

The CDR3 sequence is 14 residues long. V lost 4 bases to trimming and J lost 2 bases, with 12 bases between them. The germline V gene has CDR1 SGHRS and CDR2 YFSETQ. Via MiXCR, TCRdb re-called the reads, giving one row per CDR3 protein. The repertoire holds fewer than 550,000 distinct CDR3 sequences, with 16% as singletons. Study results and caveats: The ex vivo response was dominated by HLA-C-restricted CMV-specific TCR beta clonotypes. Summed public TCR beta family frequency identified CMV carriers bearing the relevant HLA.

This TCR derives from a human donor in good health (CMV status not recorded). Some clones in this sample may be carry-over from other donors' samples. The chain links TRBV5-1 to TRBJ1-1; D is possibly TRBD1 (5 bases). Sequenced sample: CD8+ T cells from PBMCs. Written as DNA, the CDR3 is TGCGCCAGCAGCACTCAAACAGGTAACACTGAAGCTTTCTTT. Protein product: CASSTQTGNTEAFF.